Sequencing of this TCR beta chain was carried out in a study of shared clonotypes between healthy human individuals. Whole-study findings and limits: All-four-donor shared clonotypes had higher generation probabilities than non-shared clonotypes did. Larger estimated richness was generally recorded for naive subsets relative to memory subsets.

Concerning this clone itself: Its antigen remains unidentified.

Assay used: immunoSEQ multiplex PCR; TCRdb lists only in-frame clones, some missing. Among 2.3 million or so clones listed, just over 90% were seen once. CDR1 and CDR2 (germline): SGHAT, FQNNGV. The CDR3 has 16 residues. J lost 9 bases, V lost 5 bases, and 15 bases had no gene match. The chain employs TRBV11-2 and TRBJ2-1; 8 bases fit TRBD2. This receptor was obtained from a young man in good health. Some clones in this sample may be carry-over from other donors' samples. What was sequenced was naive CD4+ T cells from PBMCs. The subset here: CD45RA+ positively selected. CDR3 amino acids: CASSRYGAGEVSEQFF. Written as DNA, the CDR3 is TGTGCCAGCAGCAGATATGGAGCGGGAGAGGTGAGTGAGCAGTTCTTC.